Listed below are T cell receptor beta chains from one sample, sequenced in a study of vaccination effects on CD4 cells after COVID-19. These TCRs are of unknown antigen specificity. Sequencing used immunoSEQ multiplex PCR; TCRdb keeps in-frame clones, though not all of them. The sample contains roughly 50,000 clones, approximately 61% of which appear only once. The sample consisted of CD4+ T cells from PBMCs cultured without peptide, taken before COVID-19 vaccination. Source of these receptors: a human donor who received a COVID-19 vaccine. Each CDR3 is given without its conserved first and last residue. The order of the fields is J gene, V gene, clone size, CDR3 protein. Clone size is given for some rows only: seen once, a few or many times, or a class if the clone is expanded.

TRBJ2-7,TRBV5-1,-,ASSSGGYEQY
TRBJ2-1,TRBV4-2,-,ASSLISGAYNEQF
TRBJ1-4,TRBV28,-,ASSPPGHNRRANEKLF
TRBJ1-2,TRBV6-6,-,ASSFYLSFAGQGIPNYGYT
TRBJ1-2,TRBV30,once,AWNVASSGYT
TRBJ1-6,TRBV5-1,-,ASSPWQGANSPLH
TRBJ2-7,TRBV7-9,-,ASTLGGQGNEQY
TRBJ1-1,TRBV5-8,-,ASSLGAGKIAGAF
TRBJ1-5,TRBV3-1/TRBV3-2,few,ASSQVGNQPQH
TRBJ1-1,TRBV3-1/TRBV3-2,-,ASSPWGTEAF
TRBJ2-7,TRBV30,-,AWSRGQGFFLRRVTTYEQY
TRBJ1-2,TRBV21-1,-,ASSKKPLPQNYGYT
TRBJ2-3,TRBV30,-,AWTNGLRGGTDTQY
TRBJ1-1,TRBV20-1,-,SALGDTEAF
TRBJ1-5,TRBV12-3/TRBV12-4,-,ASSLAANQPQH
TRBJ1-2,TRBV2,-,ASSLTPGQGKDGYT
TRBJ1-2,TRBV11-1,-,ASSLRPNSNYGYT
TRBJ1-1,TRBV18,-,ASSQRDRGYTEAF
TRBJ2-1,TRBV27,-,ASSLSGGAEFNEQF
TRBJ1-3,TRBV15,-,ATSRDRTGGGNTIY
TRBJ2-2,TRBV10-1,-,ASSEVRYTGELF
TRBJ2-7,TRBV7-9,-,ASSSRPFYEQY
TRBJ2-3,TRBV6-5,-,ASRPGAGTDTQY
TRBJ2-2,TRBV7-9,-,ASSLAYAGELF
TRBJ1-3,TRBV6-5,few,ASSYSTVSGNTIY
TRBJ2-3,TRBV4-3,-,ASSQDRGVIGSTDTQY
TRBJ2-1,TRBV5-5,-,ASSLIPPGLAGDEQF
TRBJ2-5,TRBV6-4,few,ASSAGTEETQY
TRBJ2-1,TRBV14,few,ASSLYSGGRSYNEQF
TRBJ2-7,TRBV18,-,ASSPSLGTDSYEQY
TRBJ1-1,TRBV19,many,ASSIYRGQGNTEAF
TRBJ2-5,TRBV6-6,-,ASSPQAGETQY
TRBJ1-2,TRBV7-9,-,ASSLGRQGHGYT